Given below is one T cell receptor beta chain in context. The antigen is undetermined. CDR1 is SGHAT and CDR2 is FQNNGV in the germline V gene. The CDR3 runs 15 residues. The data were obtained in a study of T cells expressing NK-cell markers. General study points: The dominant NKG2C+ clonotypes represented about 1.0-7.5% of CD8+ T cells in five or six donors.

TCRdb reprocessed the 5' RACE reads and stores each CDR3 protein as one record, lacking DNA. The repertoire table contains approximately 170,000 distinct CDR3 sequences. Specimen: blood T cells: a sorted CD56 or NKG2C T cell subset, CD4+ or CD8+ T cells, or bulk PBMC T cells (not recorded which). V and J are TRBV11-2 and TRBJ2-1; as DNA is missing, the TRBD1 call by TCRdb cannot be tested. The origin of this receptor is a man aged 18-69 years in good health. The CDR3 reads CASSLNGRGLNEQFF.